The clone carrying this TCR beta chain was found many times. Its specificity is unknown. Based on a CD8+CD4-CCR7+CD45RA+ profile, naive CD8 T cells were sorted. Each CDR3 protein gets one entry after TCRdb re-called the PCR reads with MiXCR. Of 37,000 or so distinct CDR3 sequences listed, 15% to 20% were seen once; the top ten hold roughly 6.9%. This specimen belongs to a study of molecular identifiers for immune sequencing clone quantification. Whole-study results and caveats: Spike-in Jurkat TCR RNA from a single cell reportedly registered among one million naive cells. Identical barcode-sharing TCR molecules could lead to underestimated sizes for highly expanded clones.

V lost 5 bases, J lost 3 bases, and 14 bases lay in between. CDR3 length equals 14 residues. The chain couples TRBV12-3 or TRBV12-4 to TRBJ2-7; D is unclear. The clonotype comes from a human donor in good health. Some libraries in this study had Jurkat cell RNA spiked in. The specimen was naive CD8+ T cells from blood, with Jurkat cell RNA spiked in. Subset specified: FACS-sorted CD8+CD4-CCR7+CD45RA+ naive T cells. CDR3 sequence: CASSTSGRNYEQYF. The CDR3 nucleotides read TGTGCCAGCAGTACATCTGGACGGAACTACGAGCAGTACTTC.